One sample yielded the 24 T cell receptor beta chains listed below, sequenced in a study of cytomegalovirus exposure and HLA in healthy donors. The primer mix had 60 Vbeta and 13 Jbeta primers. Here immunoSEQ multiplex PCR was the method, and the copy in TCRdb shows in-frame clones only, minus some. The sample lists roughly 200,000 clones; about 9% were seen once. The sequenced sample consisted of PBMCs. These receptors were collected from a woman in her 30s in good health and CMV-seropositive.

Only a few counts were recorded for this clone. This chain connects TRBV10-3 to TRBJ2-3; 10 nucleotides agree with TRBD2. The length of the CDR3 is 13 residues. Germline V gives CDR1 ENHRY, CDR2 SYGVKD. After removal of 10 bases from V and 5 bases from J, the junction contained 6 bases not matched to a gene. The CDR3 protein is CATGERGGDTQYF. The CDR3 DNA reads as TGTGCCACCGGGGAGCGGGGGGGAGATACGCAGTATTTT.

V and J are TRBV10-2 and TRBJ2-7, with D maybe TRBD2 (7 bases). V shed 5 bases and J shed 1 base, with 18 bases lying between them. Germline CDR1 and CDR2: WSHSY and SAAADI. The CDR3 has 16 amino acids. CDR3 sequence reads: CASSPRGGEKSYEQYF. DNA for the CDR3: TGCGCCAGCAGTCCAAGGGGGGGAGAGAAATCCTACGAGCAGTACTTC.

This sequence joins TRBV9 and TRBJ2-3; D is possibly TRBD1 (5 bases). Trimming took 0 bases from V and 3 from J, leaving 14 bases between them. Germline CDR1 SGDLS, CDR2 YYNGEE. This CDR3 comprises 16 residues. CDR3 residues: CASSVVGRDLTDTQYF. The CDR3 DNA reads as TGTGCCAGCAGCGTAGTTGGCAGGGATTTAACAGATACGCAGTATTTT.

This clone has just a few counts. This chain joins TRBV6-5 and TRBJ2-7, with a possible D match to TRBD2 (5 bases). CDR3 length: 15 amino acids. CDR1 is MNHEY, CDR2 SVGAGI, per germline. V lost 3 bases and J lost 3, with 15 bases in between. CDR3 amino acids: CASSYKDSGLYEQYF. Written as DNA, the CDR3 is TGTGCCAGCAGTTATAAGGACTCGGGTCTCTACGAGCAGTACTTC.

This chain uses TRBV9 with TRBJ2-7, with TRBD2 matching over 11 bases. The CDR3 runs to 15 residues. The V gene's germline CDR1 is SGDLS and CDR2 YYNGEE. Germline trimming cut 0 bases from V and 3 bases from J; bases unmatched to any gene: 2. This CDR3 is CASSVGLAGIYEQYF. The CDR3 DNA is TGTGCCAGCAGCGTAGGACTAGCGGGAATCTACGAGCAGTACTTC.

This clone occurred a few times. V gene TRBV9 combines with J gene TRBJ2-5; 7 bases align to TRBD1. Germline V CDR1 and CDR2: SGDLS, YYNGEE. With V trimmed by 2 bases and J by 5 bases, 9 bases remained unmatched. The CDR3 is 15 residues long. CDR3 DNA: TGTGCCAGCAGCGTCTCGACAGGGAAGAGGGAGACCCAGTACTTC. This gives the protein CASSVSTGKRETQYF.

V is TRBV7-8 and J is TRBJ2-1; D is perhaps TRBD2 (6 bases). Per germline, CDR1 SGHVS and CDR2 FQNEAQ. The CDR3 runs 14 residues. V lost 1 base to trimming and J lost 10 bases, with 14 bases between them. The CDR3 DNA reads TGTGCCAGCAGCTTAGGGGGGAGGATAGACGAGCAGTTCTTC. It encodes CASSLGGRIDEQFF. The complete variable domain, with remaining parts taken from reference TRBV7-8 and TRBJ2-1, reads GAGVSQSPRYKVAKRGQDVALRCDPISGHVSLFWYQQALGQGPEFLTYFQNEAQLDKSGLPSDRFFAERPEGSVSTLKIQRTQQEDSAVYLCASSLGGRIDEQFFGPGTRLTVL.

This clone showed up just a few times. The chain combines TRBV5-1 with TRBJ1-1; D perhaps matches TRBD1 (5 bases). The V gene's germline CDR1 is SGHRS and CDR2 YFSETQ. The V gene lost 2 bases and the J gene lost 4 bases, with 12 bases spanning the gap. The CDR3 sequence is 14 residues long. The CDR3 loop is CASSFWGAGTEAFF. The CDR3 bases are TGCGCCAGCAGCTTTTGGGGCGCCGGCACTGAAGCTTTCTTT.

The rearrangement links TRBV5-1 to TRBJ2-2, with unresolved D. The CDR3 runs 14 residues. Germline lookup yields CDR1 SGHRS and CDR2 YFSETQ. V lost 1 base and J lost 0, with 4 bases in between. The CDR3 region is CASSLTPNTGELFF. CDR3 coding DNA: TGCGCCAGCAGCTTGACTCCGAACACCGGGGAGCTGTTTTTT.

The rearrangement uses TRBV7-9 and TRBJ2-7; D is possibly TRBD1 (6 bases). The CDR3 covers 14 residues. Germline CDR1 and CDR2: SEHNR and FQNEAQ (reference sequence). Trimming removed 2 bases at V and 5 bases at J, with 13 bases between. CDR3 sequence (DNA): TGTGCCAGCAGCTTAAATCAGGGGTCCCACGAGCAGTACTTC. Its protein is CASSLNQGSHEQYF.

This clone was detected only a few times. This chain connects TRBV27 to TRBJ2-2; 7 positions agree with TRBD2. The CDR3 loop spans 12 amino acids. The V and J ends lost 7 bases and 6 bases, in that order; junction bases with no gene match: 2. Germline assignment: CDR1 MNHEY and CDR2 SMNVEV (reference sequence). CDR3 region: CASKAGAGELFF. The CDR3 DNA reads TGTGCCAGCAAGGCGGGAGCCGGGGAGCTGTTTTTT.

The rearrangement joins TRBV10-3 to TRBJ1-2, with 7 nucleotides matching TRBD1. CDR1 and CDR2 (germline): ENHRY, SYGVKD. Losses at the gene ends were 4 bases for V and 3 bases for J; bases not matched to a gene: 2. CDR3 length: 13 residues. The CDR3 spells CAISVQGDYGYTF. CDR3 bases: TGTGCCATCAGTGTCCAGGGGGACTATGGCTACACCTTC.

This clone was picked up a small number of times. The chain links TRBV7-6 to TRBJ2-1, with 7 bases lining up with TRBD2. V trimming: 3 bases; J trimming: 5 bases; junction bases outside the gene matches: 13. The CDR3 contains 17 residues. The germline CDR1 and CDR2 sequences are SGHVS and FNYEAQ. CDR3 residues: CASSFPPRRESNNEQFF. CDR3 sequence (DNA): TGTGCCAGCAGCTTCCCCCCGAGGCGGGAGTCTAACAATGAGCAGTTCTTC.

The J gene is TRBJ1-1, the V gene TRBV12-5; 9 positions agree with TRBD1. Trimming at V came to 5 bases and at J to 0 bases, leaving 7 bases not matched to a gene. Germline lookup yields CDR1 LGHNT and CDR2 FRNRAP. This CDR3 region has 16 residues. Here the CDR3 DNA reads TGTGCTAGTGGTCTGAAACAGGGGGCAATGAACACTGAAGCTTTCTTT. It is translated as CASGLKQGAMNTEAFF.

This clone was recorded a few times. This chain joins TRBV6-4 and TRBJ2-3; 7 nucleotides line up with TRBD2. The trim removed 4 bases at V and 0 bases at J, leaving 7 bases unmatched. Germline V CDR1 and CDR2: MRHNA, SNTAGT. The CDR3 has 16 amino acids. The CDR3 here is CASSASSGESTDTQYF. The CDR3 DNA sequence: TGTGCCAGCAGTGCCTCTAGCGGCGAGAGCACAGATACGCAGTATTTT.

This clone turned up a few times. The CDR3, as DNA: TGTGCCAGCAGCGTGTCCAGTCGAACCAACACCGGGGAGCTGTTTTTT. This translates into CASSVSSRTNTGELFF. The chain carries TRBV9 and TRBJ2-2; D unclear. The germline V and J ends were trimmed by 2 bases and 2 bases, with 13 bases remaining between them. The germline V gene encodes CDR1 SGDLS and CDR2 YYNGEE. This CDR3 contains 16 residues. The full variable domain, in which reference TRBV9 and TRBJ2-2 provide the parts outside the CDR3, is DSGVTQTPKHLITATGQRVTLRCSPRSGDLSVYWYQQSLDQGLQFLIQYYNGEERAKGNILERFSAQQFPDLHSELNLSSLELGDSALYFCASSVSSRTNTGELFFGEGSRLTVL.

This clone was seen a few times. The chain employs TRBV4-1 and TRBJ2-7; 9 positions agree with TRBD1. This CDR3 has 16 amino acids. Germline lookup yields CDR1 MGHRA and CDR2 YSYEKL. V was pared by 0 bases and J by 3 bases, with 6 bases of the junction left unmatched. Here the CDR3 DNA reads TGCGCCAGCAGCCAAGATCCCGGGACAGGGAGCTACGAGCAGTACTTC. Translating it yields CASSQDPGTGSYEQYF.

This clone was seen only a few times. V usage is TRBV7-9 and J usage is TRBJ2-7, with 7 positions matching TRBD2. The germline CDR1 and CDR2 sequences are SEHNR and FQNEAQ (reference sequence). V was pared by 6 bases and J by 5 bases, with 19 bases of the junction left unmatched. The CDR3 extends over 17 amino acids. The CDR3 nucleotides are TGTGCCAGCAGTTTGACTAGCCTTTTCCCTTTCGGTGACGAGCAGTACTTC. Protein sequence: CASSLTSLFPFGDEQYF.

This clone was counted only a few times. The gene calls are TRBV7-9 and TRBJ2-4, with 7 nucleotides matching TRBD1. The germline V gene encodes CDR1 SEHNR and CDR2 FQNEAQ (reference sequence). J lost 1 base, V lost 5 bases, and 8 bases had no gene match. The CDR3 loop spans 16 amino acids. CDR3 coding DNA: TGTGCCAGCAGCCCAACCATGACAGGGGCCAAAAACATTCAGTACTTC. It specifies CASSPTMTGAKNIQYF. Supplemented by reference TRBV7-9 and TRBJ2-4, the full variable domain reads DTGVSQNPRHKITKRGQNVTFRCDPISEHNRLYWYRQTLGQGPEFLTYFQNEAQLEKSRLLSDRFSAERPKGSFSTLEIQRTEQGDSAMYLCASSPTMTGAKNIQYFGAGTRLSVL.

This clone has a handful of counts. The genes are TRBV29-1 and TRBJ2-2, with 10 bases fitting TRBD2. The V gene end was trimmed by 5 bases and the J gene end by 3 bases; junction bases not matched to a gene: 9. Germline V lookup: CDR1 SQVTM, CDR2 ANQGSEA. The CDR3 consists of 16 residues. The CDR3 loop reads CSVRASGRRHTGELFF. The DNA of the CDR3 is TGCAGCGTTAGGGCTAGCGGGAGACGACACACCGGGGAGCTGTTTTTT.

This clone has a handful of counts. V gene TRBV27 combines with J gene TRBJ2-7; 9 bases line up with TRBD1. CDR3 length equals 15 residues. The junction had 5 bases not matched to a gene; V was cut back by 5 bases and J by 0 bases. The germline CDR1 and CDR2 sequences are MNHEY and SMNVEV (reference sequence). The CDR3 loop reads CASSGRGQGSYEQYF. CDR3 in DNA: TGTGCCAGCAGTGGGAGGGGACAGGGCTCCTACGAGCAGTACTTC.

This clone has more than one count but fewer than ten. V and J are TRBV10-2 and TRBJ2-2; 14 bases align to TRBD2. V lost 7 bases to trimming and J lost 4 bases; unmatched junction nucleotides: 8. This CDR3 is 17 amino acids long. The germline gives CDR1 WSHSY, CDR2 SAAADI. This CDR3 reads CASNPGLAGVSTGELFF. CDR3 DNA sequence: TGCGCCAGCAACCCGGGACTAGCGGGAGTGAGCACCGGGGAGCTGTTTTTT.

The rearrangement joins TRBV6-6 to TRBJ1-2; unclear D gene. V was clipped by 1 base and J by 2 bases, with 8 bases between them. The germline gives CDR1 MNHNY, CDR2 SVGAGI (reference sequence). The CDR3 has 14 amino acids. The CDR3 sequence: CASSYLGGNYGYTF. The DNA of the CDR3 is TGTGCCAGCAGTTACTTAGGCGGCAACTATGGCTACACCTTC.

The DNA of the CDR3 is TGTGCCAGCAGCTTAGGCCCAGCTAGCGGGAGGCCCGCTGGGGCCAACGTCCTGACTTTC. This codes for CASSLGPASGRPAGANVLTF. The rearrangement uses TRBV11-3 and TRBJ2-6; 11 bases are shared with TRBD2. Unmatched junction bases numbered 10, after V lost 1 base and J lost 2 bases. This CDR3 is 20 amino acids long. Germline V CDR1 and CDR2: SGHNT, YENEEA.